This T cell receptor beta chain originates from a study of regulatory T cells in long-lasting Graves disease. The study, taken as a whole, reports: Under persistent disease, TRBV28, TRBJ1-2 and TRBJ2-5 were used preferentially.

Note on this clonotype: As yet, its antigen is unknown.

Deletions cut 3 bases from V and 5 bases from J, with 13 bases between. Per the germline V gene, CDR1 is SNHLY and CDR2 is FYNNEI. The CDR3 extends over 14 amino acids. Construction of the TCR beta libraries employed iRepertoire HTBI primers in conjunction with Arm-PCR of CDR3 regions. Each CDR3 protein gets one entry after TCRdb re-called the multiplex PCR reads with MiXCR. The sample shows some 460,000 distinct CDR3 sequences, 15% to 20% of them seen only once. Time point given: newly diagnosed GD, antithyroid drugs for less than 3 months. PBMC RNA served as the TCR library source. These same records also appear under a second study, on T cells in Graves' hyperthyroidism and ophthalmopathy.

Sequencing was performed on peripheral blood mononuclear cells (PBMCs), taken at new diagnosis, from a patient treated with antithyroid drugs. The clonotype was recovered from a man aged 40-49 years with Graves disease. The chain uses TRBV2 and TRBJ2-5; TRBD1 is a possible D gene (6 bases). CDR3 protein: CASSEGRGGETQYF. CDR3 bases: TGTGCCAGCAGTGAGGGCAGGGGTGGGGAGACCCAGTACTTC.